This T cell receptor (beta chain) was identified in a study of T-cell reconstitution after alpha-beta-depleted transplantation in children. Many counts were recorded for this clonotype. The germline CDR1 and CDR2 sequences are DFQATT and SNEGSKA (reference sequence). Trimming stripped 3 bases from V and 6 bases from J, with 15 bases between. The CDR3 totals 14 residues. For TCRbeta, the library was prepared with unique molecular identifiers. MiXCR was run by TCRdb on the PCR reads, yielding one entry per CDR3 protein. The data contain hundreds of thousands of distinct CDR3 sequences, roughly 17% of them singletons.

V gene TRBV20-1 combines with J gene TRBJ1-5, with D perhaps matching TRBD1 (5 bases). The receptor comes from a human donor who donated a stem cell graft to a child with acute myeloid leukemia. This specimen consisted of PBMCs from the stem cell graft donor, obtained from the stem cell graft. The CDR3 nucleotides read TGCAGTGCTAGTGCCCGGGACCCCACTCAGCCCCAGCATTTT. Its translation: CSASARDPTQPQHF.